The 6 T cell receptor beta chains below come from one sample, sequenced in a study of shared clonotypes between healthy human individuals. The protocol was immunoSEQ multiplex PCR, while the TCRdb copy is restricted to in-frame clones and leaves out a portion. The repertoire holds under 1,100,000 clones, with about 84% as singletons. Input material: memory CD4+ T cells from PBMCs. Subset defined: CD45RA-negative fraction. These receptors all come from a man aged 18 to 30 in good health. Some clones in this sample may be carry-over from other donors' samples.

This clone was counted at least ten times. CDR3 nucleotide sequence: TGTGCTAGTGGTTTGTCTCACCCGGGAATCCAGTACTTC. Its protein product is CASGLSHPGIQYF. This chain links TRBV12-5 with TRBJ2-5; TRBD2 is a possible D gene (5 bases). CDR1 is LGHNT, CDR2 FRNRAP, per germline. The CDR3 is 13 residues long. Trimming shortened V by 2 bases and J by 10 bases, and 14 bases separated the two germline ends.

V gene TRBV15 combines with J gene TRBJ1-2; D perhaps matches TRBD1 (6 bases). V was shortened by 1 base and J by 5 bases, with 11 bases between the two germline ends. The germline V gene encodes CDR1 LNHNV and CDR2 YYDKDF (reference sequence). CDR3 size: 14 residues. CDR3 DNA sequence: TGTGCCACCAGCAGAGGGACAGCTTCTTATGGCTACACCTTC. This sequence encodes CATSRGTASYGYTF.

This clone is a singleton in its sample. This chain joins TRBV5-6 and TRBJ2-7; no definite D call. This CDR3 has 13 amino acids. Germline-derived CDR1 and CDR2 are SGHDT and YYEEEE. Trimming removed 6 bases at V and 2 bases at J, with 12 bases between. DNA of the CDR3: TGTGCCAGCATTGGGTTGAGCACCTACGAGCAGTACTTC. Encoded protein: CASIGLSTYEQYF.

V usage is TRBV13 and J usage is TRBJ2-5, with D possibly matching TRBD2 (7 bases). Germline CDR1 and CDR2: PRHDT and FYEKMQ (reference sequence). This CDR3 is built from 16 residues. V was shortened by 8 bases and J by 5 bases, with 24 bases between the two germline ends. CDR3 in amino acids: CASLLAGRGGEETQYF. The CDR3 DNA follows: TGTGCCAGCCTTCTCGCGGGACGAGGGGGGGAGGAGACCCAGTACTTC.

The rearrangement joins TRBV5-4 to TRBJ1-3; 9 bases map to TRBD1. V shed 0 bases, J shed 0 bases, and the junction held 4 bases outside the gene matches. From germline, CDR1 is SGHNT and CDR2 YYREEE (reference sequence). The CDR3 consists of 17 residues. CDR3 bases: TGTGCCAGCAGCTTGGGTGGACAGGGGAGCTCTGGAAACACCATATATTTT. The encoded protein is CASSLGGQGSSGNTIYF.

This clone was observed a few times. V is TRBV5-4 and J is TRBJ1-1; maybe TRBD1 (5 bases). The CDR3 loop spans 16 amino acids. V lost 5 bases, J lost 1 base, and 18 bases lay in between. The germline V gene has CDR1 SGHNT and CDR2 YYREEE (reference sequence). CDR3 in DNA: TGTGCCAGCAGTTTTACGGGGCTTTTAGGGAACACTGAAGCTTTCTTT. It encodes CASSFTGLLGNTEAFF.